This TCR beta chain originates from a study of OX40 agonist ivuxolimab in advanced cancers. In the study overall: Three patients got partial responses; one had hepatocellular carcinoma and two had cutaneous melanoma. Study findings and constraints: CD8+ T cells (on average) carried more expanded clones than CD4+ T cells.

Here immunoSEQ multiplex PCR was the method, and the copy in TCRdb shows in-frame clones only, minus some. The data show roughly 57,000 clones, with approximately 79% seen just once and more than 2% held by the top ten. As for this clone: Its target is unknown.

With V trimmed by 5 bases and J by 3 bases, 10 bases remained unmatched. CDR3 length equals 15 residues. Germline lookup yields CDR1 SEHNR and CDR2 FQNEAQ (reference sequence). Sequenced material: CD4+ or CD8+ T cells sorted from blood, taken in a trial of the OX40 agonist ivuxolimab. The V call is TRBV7-9, the J call TRBJ2-7, with 7 bases identical to TRBD2. This TCR came from an adult with an advanced solid tumor such as melanoma, head and neck, liver or kidney cancer. The CDR3 DNA sequence: TGTGCCAGCAGCCTAGGGCGGACTAGTAGCTACGAGCAGTACTTC. It codes for CASSLGRTSSYEQYF.